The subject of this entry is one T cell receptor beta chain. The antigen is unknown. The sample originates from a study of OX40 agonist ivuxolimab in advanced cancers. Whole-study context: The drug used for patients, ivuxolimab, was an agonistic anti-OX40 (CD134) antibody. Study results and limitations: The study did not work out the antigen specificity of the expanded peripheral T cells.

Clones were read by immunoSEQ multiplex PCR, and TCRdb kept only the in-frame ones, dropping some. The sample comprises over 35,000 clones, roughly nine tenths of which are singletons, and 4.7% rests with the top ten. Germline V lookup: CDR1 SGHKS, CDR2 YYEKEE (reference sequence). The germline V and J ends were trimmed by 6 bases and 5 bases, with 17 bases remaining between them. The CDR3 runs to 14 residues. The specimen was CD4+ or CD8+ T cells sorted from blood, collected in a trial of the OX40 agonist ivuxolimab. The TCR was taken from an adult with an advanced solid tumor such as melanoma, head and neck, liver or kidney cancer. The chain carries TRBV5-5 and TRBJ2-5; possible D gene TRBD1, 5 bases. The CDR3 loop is CASTLTWGAETQYF. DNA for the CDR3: TGTGCCAGCACTCTAACATGGGGCGCGGAGACCCAGTACTTC.